These 19 T cell receptor beta chains were sequenced from one sample in a study of T-cell reconstitution after alpha-beta-depleted transplantation in children. It was with unique molecular identifiers that the TCRbeta library was prepared. MiXCR, run by TCRdb on the PCR reads, gives a single entry per CDR3 protein. Seen here are hundreds of thousands of distinct CDR3 sequences, 9.9% observed once, and the top ten hold around 10%. Sequencing used PBMCs from the stem cell graft donor, obtained from the stem cell graft. The receptors shown here come from a human donor who donated a stem cell graft to a child with SCID.

This clonotype has a count of ten or more. The CDR3 DNA sequence: TGTGCCATCAGTGAAGCGGGGAGCGTCGGCGATACGCAGTATTTT. Encoded protein: CAISEAGSVGDTQYF. The V call is TRBV10-3, the J call TRBJ2-3, with 7 bases that match TRBD2. Germline CDR1 is ENHRY and CDR2 is SYGVKD. The CDR3 length is 15 residues. The J segment lost 6 bases and the V segment lost 3 bases, leaving 9 bases of the junction unmatched.

In its sample, this clonotype was seen a few times. This chain connects TRBV7-8 to TRBJ1-1; a weak D match, TRBD1 (5 bases). This CDR3 has 13 residues. The V end was cut by 5 bases, the J end by 6 bases, with 13 bases between. Germline values: CDR1 SGHVS, CDR2 FQNEAQ. The CDR3 reads CASSPRRGSEAFF. The CDR3 DNA reads TGTGCCAGCAGCCCACGGAGGGGCTCTGAAGCTTTCTTT.

The genes are TRBV18 and TRBJ1-3, with no clear D. There are 13 residues in the CDR3. V lost 5 bases and J 3 bases, leaving 8 bases between the germline ends. CDR1 is KGHSH and CDR2 is LQKENI in the germline V gene. The CDR3 region has the DNA TGTGCCAGCTCAGTCAAGGTTGGAAACACCATATATTTT. It yields the protein CASSVKVGNTIYF.

Ten or more counts support this clonotype. The rearrangement links TRBV10-3 to TRBJ2-1, with D tentatively TRBD2 (6 bases). CDR3 size: 13 residues. The germline CDR1 and CDR2 sequences are ENHRY and SYGVKD. V was pared by 6 bases and J by 10 bases, with 16 bases between. CDR3 DNA: TGTGCCATCAGCGCCGGGACTCCCTTGGAGCAGTTCTTC. It yields the protein CAISAGTPLEQFF.

This clonotype was seen a few times. This chain joins TRBV18 and TRBJ1-2; TRBD1 aligns across 8 bases. With 3 bases clipped from V and 2 bases from J, the junction kept 5 bases outside the gene matches. The CDR3 extends over 15 amino acids. Germline CDR1 KGHSH, CDR2 LQKENI. The CDR3: CASSPSGQGNYGYTF. The CDR3 DNA reads as TGTGCCAGCTCACCTAGCGGACAGGGAAACTATGGCTACACCTTC.

In DNA form, the CDR3 reads TGTGCCAGCAGTTTAAAACGGGCAGTCCATAATGAAAAACTGTTTTTT. Amino acids: CASSLKRAVHNEKLFF. The V and J genes are TRBV12-3 or TRBV12-4 and TRBJ1-4, with no clear D. The V and J ends lost 2 bases and 4 bases respectively, with 14 bases between them. The CDR3 sequence is 16 residues long.

This clonotype was recorded a few times. The chain uses TRBV4-1 and TRBJ1-4; 7 positions match TRBD1. The trim removed 3 bases at V and 7 bases at J, leaving 11 bases unmatched. Germline V gene lookup returns CDR1 MGHRA and CDR2 YSYEKL. The CDR3 has 16 residues. This CDR3 reads CASSHQRDSSGEKLFF. Written as DNA, the CDR3 is TGCGCCAGCAGCCACCAGCGGGACAGCTCAGGTGAAAAACTGTTTTTT.

The gene calls are TRBV15 and TRBJ2-3; D uncertain. CDR3 size: 16 residues. V lost 0 bases and J 1 base, leaving 11 bases between the germline ends. Per germline, CDR1 LNHNV and CDR2 YYDKDF (reference sequence). The CDR3 is CATSREADSGTDTQYF. CDR3 coding DNA: TGTGCCACCAGCAGAGAGGCAGACTCTGGCACAGATACGCAGTATTTT.

This clonotype appeared many times. The chain is built from TRBV3-1 and TRBJ1-5; 7 nucleotides agree with TRBD1. Unmatched junction bases numbered 2, after V lost 5 bases and J lost 4 bases. From germline, CDR1 is LGHDT and CDR2 YNNKEL (reference sequence). This CDR3 is built from 13 residues. The CDR3 here is CASSAGGNQPQHF. The CDR3 region has the DNA TGTGCCAGCAGCGCAGGGGGGAATCAGCCCCAGCATTTT.

J is TRBJ2-3 and V is TRBV5-1; possibly TRBD1 for D (5 bases). Germline CDR1 SGHRS, CDR2 YFSETQ. The V end was cut by 0 bases, the J end by 2 bases, with 10 bases between. This CDR3 is 15 amino acids long. Written as DNA, the CDR3 is TGCGCCAGCAGCTTGGCACAGGATACCACAGATACGCAGTATTTT. Encoded protein: CASSLAQDTTDTQYF.

This clonotype showed up just a few times. The J gene is TRBJ1-1, the V gene TRBV5-1; D not certain. Germline CDR1 SGHRS, CDR2 YFSETQ. The CDR3 sequence is 13 residues long. Deletions cut 3 bases from V and 0 bases from J, with 6 bases between. The CDR3 bases are TGCGCCAGCAGCTCTGCTATGAACACTGAAGCTTTCTTT. Translating it yields CASSSAMNTEAFF.

Ten or more counts support this clonotype. The V gene is TRBV18, the J gene TRBJ2-5; possibly TRBD1 or TRBD2 for D (6 bases each). CDR1 and CDR2 (germline): KGHSH, LQKENI. The CDR3 spans 13 residues. V was trimmed by 4 bases and J by 4 bases, leaving 10 bases between them. The CDR3, as DNA: TGTGCCAGCTCACTCAGGGGAGGAGAGACCCAGTACTTC. Translation: CASSLRGGETQYF.

This sequence joins TRBV5-1 and TRBJ1-1, with TRBD1 matching 7 bases. Looked up from germline, CDR1 is SGHRS and CDR2 is YFSETQ. The CDR3 covers 15 residues. V trimming: 5 bases; J trimming: 0 bases; junction bases outside the gene matches: 7. CDR3 nucleotides: TGCGCCAGCAGTCGAACCGGGACAGTGAACACTGAAGCTTTCTTT. Its protein is CASSRTGTVNTEAFF.

The genes are TRBV20-1 and TRBJ1-1; D is unresolved. The CDR3 sequence is 12 residues long. V gave up 3 bases and J gave up 1 base, with 6 bases separating them. Germline V gene data show CDR1 as DFQATT and CDR2 as SNEGSKA (reference sequence). This CDR3 reads CSARGPNTEAFF. The CDR3 nucleotides are TGCAGTGCTAGGGGCCCGAACACTGAAGCTTTCTTT.

This clonotype was picked up a small number of times. The chain couples TRBV4-1 to TRBJ2-5, with 9 bases lining up with TRBD2. The CDR3 totals 16 residues. Germline V lookup: CDR1 MGHRA, CDR2 YSYEKL. V was clipped by 0 bases and J by 5 bases; unmatched bases: 7. CDR3 loop: CASSQDWASGVETQYF. The CDR3 DNA follows: TGCGCCAGCAGCCAAGATTGGGCTAGCGGGGTGGAGACCCAGTACTTC.

The V and J genes are TRBV7-6 and TRBJ2-7, with 7 positions matching TRBD2. The germline gives CDR1 SGHVS, CDR2 FNYEAQ. This CDR3 has 17 residues. J lost 0 bases, V lost 1 base, and 9 bases had no gene match. Here the CDR3 DNA reads TGTGCCAGCAGCTTAGTTCATGCGGGGGACCGCTCCTACGAGCAGTACTTC. Amino acid sequence: CASSLVHAGDRSYEQYF.

V is TRBV7-2 and J is TRBJ2-7; TRBD2 is a possible D gene (7 bases). This CDR3 has 15 amino acids. Germline V gene data show CDR1 as SGHTA and CDR2 as FQGNSA. V dropped 5 bases and J dropped 0 bases, with 14 bases sitting between them. CDR3 protein: CASSKTGGLSYEQYF. In DNA, the CDR3 is TGTGCCAGCAGCAAGACCGGGGGGCTCTCCTACGAGCAGTACTTC.

This rearrangement joins TRBV12-3 or TRBV12-4 to TRBJ2-2; D remains unclear. CDR3 length: 12 residues. V was cut by 5 bases and J by 7 bases, with 8 bases left in between. DNA for the CDR3: TGTGCCAGCAGTCCCTATATCGGGGAGCTGTTTTTT. This translates into CASSPYIGELFF.

This clonotype was observed a handful of times. This chain joins TRBV7-6 and TRBJ2-3; D is perhaps TRBD2 (5 bases). V shed 2 bases and J shed 2 bases, with 11 bases lying between them. This CDR3 spans 15 amino acids. Germline values: CDR1 SGHVS, CDR2 FNYEAQ. As DNA, the CDR3 is TGTGCCAGCAGCTTACTGCCGACTACCACAGATACGCAGTATTTT. It is translated as CASSLLPTTTDTQYF.